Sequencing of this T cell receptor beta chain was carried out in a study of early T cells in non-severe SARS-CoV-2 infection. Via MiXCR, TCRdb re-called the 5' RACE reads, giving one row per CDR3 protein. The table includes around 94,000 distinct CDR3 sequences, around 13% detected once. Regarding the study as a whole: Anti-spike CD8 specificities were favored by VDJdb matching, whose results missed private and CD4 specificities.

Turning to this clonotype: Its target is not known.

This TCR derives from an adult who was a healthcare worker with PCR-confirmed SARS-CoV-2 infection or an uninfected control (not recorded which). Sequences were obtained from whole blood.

The CDR3 region is CASSQEAGVAYEQYF. The CDR3 DNA follows: TGCGCCAGCAGCCAAGAAGCGGGCGTAGCCTACGAGCAGTACTTC. This chain joins TRBV4-1 and TRBJ2-7; tentative D call: TRBD2 (6 bases). Per the germline V gene, CDR1 is MGHRA and CDR2 is YSYEKL. This CDR3 comprises 15 residues. The V end lost 0 bases, the J end lost 2 bases, and 11 bases lay between the germline ends.